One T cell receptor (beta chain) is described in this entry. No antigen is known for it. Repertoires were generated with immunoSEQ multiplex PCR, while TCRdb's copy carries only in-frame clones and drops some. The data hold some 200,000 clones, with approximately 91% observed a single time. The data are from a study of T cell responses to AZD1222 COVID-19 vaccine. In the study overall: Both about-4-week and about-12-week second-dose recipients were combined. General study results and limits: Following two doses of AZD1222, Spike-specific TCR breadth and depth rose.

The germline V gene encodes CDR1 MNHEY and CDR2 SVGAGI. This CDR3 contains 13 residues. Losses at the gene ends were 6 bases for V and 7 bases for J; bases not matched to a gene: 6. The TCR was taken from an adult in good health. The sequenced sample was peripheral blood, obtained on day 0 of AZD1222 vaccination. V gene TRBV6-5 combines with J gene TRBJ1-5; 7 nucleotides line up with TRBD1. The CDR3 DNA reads TGTGCCAGCAGCCGACAGGGAGCCCAGCCCCAGCATTTT. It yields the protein CASSRQGAQPQHF.